The 12 T cell receptor beta chains presented below share a single source sample, sequenced in a study of blood T cell repertoires in COVID-19. Generated by immunoSEQ multiplex PCR, the TCRdb table keeps only in-frame clones and is missing some. This repertoire shows some 180,000 clones, just under 80% found once; its top ten account for 2.5% to 3%. The sample was peripheral blood. All receptors come from a woman of 80 years or more with active or convalescent COVID-19.

The V call is TRBV28, the J call TRBJ1-2; D remains ambiguous. Trimming took 5 bases from V and 5 from J, leaving 6 bases between them. CDR1 MDHEN and CDR2 SYDVKM come from the germline V gene. This CDR3 comprises 11 residues. CDR3 protein: CASSMRYGYTF. CDR3 bases: TGTGCCAGCAGTATGCGGTATGGCTACACCTTC.

This chain connects TRBV24-1 to TRBJ2-1; 8 bases line up with TRBD1. V gave up 5 bases and J gave up 1 base; unmatched junction bases: 6. CDR3 length: 16 amino acids. Per the germline V gene, CDR1 is KGHDR and CDR2 is SFDVKD. The DNA of the CDR3 is TGTGCCACCAGTGGGGGCAGGGGGCTTTCCTACAATGAGCAGTTCTTC. Amino acids: CATSGGRGLSYNEQFF.

This clone was counted a single time. The V and J genes are TRBV3-1 (or the pseudogene TRBV3-2) and TRBJ2-5; 8 bases are shared with TRBD2. Trimming took 0 bases from V and 7 from J; bases not matched to a gene: 7. The CDR3 consists of 15 residues. Looked up from germline, CDR1 is LGHDT and CDR2 is YNNKEL (reference sequence). The CDR3 bases are TGTGCCAGCAGCCAAGACGGGGGGGCTTTTGGGACCCAGTACTTC. Amino acids: CASSQDGGAFGTQYF.

This chain uses TRBV28 with TRBJ2-3, with D perhaps matching TRBD1 (5 bases). Trimming took off 5 bases at V and 7 bases at J, with 19 bases between the two ends. Per germline, CDR1 MDHEN and CDR2 SYDVKM. This CDR3 has 15 amino acids. This CDR3 reads CASSPTRQWSYTQYF. In nucleotides, the CDR3 is TGTGCCAGCAGTCCCACACGACAGTGGTCCTATACGCAGTATTTT.

The chain links TRBV27 to TRBJ1-6; tentatively, D is TRBD1 (5 bases). V lost 6 bases, J lost 7 bases, and 16 bases lay in between. Germline CDR1 reads MNHEY; CDR2 reads SMNVEV (reference sequence). The CDR3 is 15 amino acids. The CDR3 protein is CASSPPGGGNSPLHF. The CDR3 coding sequence is TGTGCCAGCAGCCCTCCGGGGGGAGGCAATTCACCCCTCCACTTT.

The chain combines TRBV19 with TRBJ2-2; 9 bases line up with TRBD1. V shed 3 bases, J shed 0 bases, and the junction held 8 bases outside the gene matches. The CDR3 covers 18 residues. Germline-derived CDR1 and CDR2 are LNHDA and SQIVND (reference sequence). The CDR3 loop reads CASSMSEWTGANTGELFF. CDR3 nucleotides: TGTGCCAGTAGTATGTCTGAATGGACAGGGGCGAACACCGGGGAGCTGTTTTTT.

V is TRBV6-1 and J is TRBJ2-4; TRBD2 agrees at 8 bases. CDR3 length: 15 amino acids. V trimming: 0 bases; J trimming: 3 bases; junction bases outside the gene matches: 1. Germline V lookup: CDR1 MNHNS, CDR2 SASEGT. The CDR3 is CASSEATSDKNIQYF. Here the CDR3 DNA reads TGTGCCAGCAGTGAAGCGACTAGCGACAAAAACATTCAGTACTTC.

V gene TRBV4-2 combines with J gene TRBJ1-2; TRBD1 matches 10 bases. CDR3 length equals 15 residues. Unmatched junction bases numbered 3, after V lost 1 base and J lost 4 bases. In germline, CDR1 is LGHNA, CDR2 YNFKEQ. CDR3 amino acids: CASSQAGQGFYGYTF. CDR3 nucleotide sequence: TGTGCCAGCAGCCAAGCGGGACAGGGGTTCTATGGCTACACCTTC.

V gene TRBV11-2 combines with J gene TRBJ2-1, with D possibly being TRBD1 (6 bases). The CDR3 extends over 18 amino acids. Germline assignment: CDR1 SGHAT and CDR2 FQNNGV. V lost 5 bases to trimming and J lost 5 bases, with 25 bases between them. The CDR3 DNA reads as TGTGCCAGCAGCAGCAAAAGCCCGCGGACAGTCAACAACAATGAGCAGTTCTTC. Encoded protein: CASSSKSPRTVNNNEQFF.

The CDR3 sequence is CASSSIAGGPFGANVLTF. For the CDR3, the DNA is TGTGCCAGTAGCTCCATAGCGGGGGGGCCTTTTGGGGCCAACGTCCTGACTTTC. The chain employs TRBV19 and TRBJ2-6; 11 positions match TRBD2. This CDR3 is 18 amino acids long. CDR1 LNHDA and CDR2 SQIVND come from the germline V gene (reference sequence). Trimming took 6 bases from V and 3 from J; bases not matched to a gene: 10.

V is TRBV11-3 and J is TRBJ2-1, with a weak D call TRBD2 (6 bases). This CDR3 is 12 amino acids long. Germline V gene sequence: CDR1 SGHNT, CDR2 YENEEA. V was shortened by 4 bases and J by 7 bases, with 8 bases between the two germline ends. The CDR3 nucleotides read TGTGCCAGCAGCTCCGGAGGGAATGAGCAGTTCTTC. Encoded protein: CASSSGGNEQFF.

The genes are TRBV7-8 and TRBJ1-1; 7 bases are shared with TRBD1. The CDR3 is 15 amino acids. Trimming at V came to 5 bases and at J to 0 bases, leaving 6 bases not matched to a gene. The germline V gene encodes CDR1 SGHVS and CDR2 FQNEAQ. The CDR3 region is CASSEQGTLNTEAFF. CDR3 nucleotide sequence: TGTGCCAGCAGCGAACAGGGGACATTGAACACTGAAGCTTTCTTT.